This T cell receptor (beta chain) is from a study of T-cell reconstitution after alpha-beta-depleted transplantation in children. The germline CDR1 and CDR2 sequences are DFQATT and SNEGSKA (reference sequence). The CDR3 is made up of 14 amino acids. After removal of 6 bases from V and 1 base from J, the junction contained 4 bases not matched to a gene. This clonotype came up many times. For TCRbeta, the library was prepared with unique molecular identifiers. TCRdb reanalysed the PCR reads using MiXCR and keeps one entry per CDR3 protein. The sample contains 100,000 to 150,000 distinct CDR3 sequences, under 30% of which appear only once.

The V and J genes are TRBV20-1 and TRBJ2-5; 11 bases fit TRBD2. The TCR sequence derives from a male patient aged 2 to 10 who had a stem cell transplant for chronic granulomatous disease, so the T cells may come from the graft donor. The sequencing used PBMCs, mostly from graft donor cells, collected 180 days after TCRalphabeta/CD19-depleted stem cell transplant. The CDR3 spells CSAPLAGGQETQYF. The CDR3 nucleotides are TGCAGTGCCCCTCTAGCGGGGGGCCAAGAGACCCAGTACTTC.